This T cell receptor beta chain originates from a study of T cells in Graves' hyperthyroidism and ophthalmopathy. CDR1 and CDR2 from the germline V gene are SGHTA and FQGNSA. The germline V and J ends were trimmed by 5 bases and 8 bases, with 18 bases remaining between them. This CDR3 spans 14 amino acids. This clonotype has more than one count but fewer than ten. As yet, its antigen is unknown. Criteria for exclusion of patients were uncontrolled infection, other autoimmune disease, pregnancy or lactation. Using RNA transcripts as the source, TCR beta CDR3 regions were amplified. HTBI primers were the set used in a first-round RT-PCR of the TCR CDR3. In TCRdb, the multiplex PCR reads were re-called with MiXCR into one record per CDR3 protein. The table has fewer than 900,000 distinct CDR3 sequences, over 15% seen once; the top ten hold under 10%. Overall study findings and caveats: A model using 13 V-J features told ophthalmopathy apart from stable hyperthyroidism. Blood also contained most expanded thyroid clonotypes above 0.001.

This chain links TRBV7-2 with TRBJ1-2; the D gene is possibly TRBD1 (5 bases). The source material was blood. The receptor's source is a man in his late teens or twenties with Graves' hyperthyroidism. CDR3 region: CASSPNRRGGGYTF. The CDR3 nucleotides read TGTGCCAGCAGCCCCAATCGGAGGGGAGGGGGCTACACCTTC.